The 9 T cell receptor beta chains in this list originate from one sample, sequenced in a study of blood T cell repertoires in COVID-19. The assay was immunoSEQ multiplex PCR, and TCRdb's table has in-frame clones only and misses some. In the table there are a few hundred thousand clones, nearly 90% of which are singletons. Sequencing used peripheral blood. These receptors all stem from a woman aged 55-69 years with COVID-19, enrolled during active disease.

The CDR3 DNA sequence: TGTGCCAGCAGCTTAAAACATGGAGGGTCACCCCTCCACTTT. Translated, it gives CASSLKHGGSPLHF. The J gene is TRBJ1-6, the V gene TRBV7-3; D is uncertain. Trimming left V 1 base short and J 10 bases short, with 11 bases between. Germline V gene lookup returns CDR1 SGHTA and CDR2 FQGTGA. CDR3 length equals 14 residues.

The chain's CDR3 is CASSLRRVNTEAFF. The CDR3 nucleotides are TGTGCCAGCAGCTTAAGGAGGGTGAACACTGAAGCTTTCTTT. This chain connects TRBV7-3 to TRBJ1-1; D is ambiguous. Trimming removed 1 base from V and 0 bases from J, with 6 bases in between. This CDR3 spans 14 amino acids. Per the germline V gene, CDR1 is SGHTA and CDR2 is FQGTGA. The variable domain in full, completed from reference TRBV7-3 and TRBJ1-1, reads GAGVSQTPSNKVTEKGKYVELRCDPISGHTALYWYRQSLGQGPEFLIYFQGTGAADDSGLPNDRFFAVRPEGSVSTLKIQRTERGDSAVYLCASSLRRVNTEAFFGQGTRLTVV.

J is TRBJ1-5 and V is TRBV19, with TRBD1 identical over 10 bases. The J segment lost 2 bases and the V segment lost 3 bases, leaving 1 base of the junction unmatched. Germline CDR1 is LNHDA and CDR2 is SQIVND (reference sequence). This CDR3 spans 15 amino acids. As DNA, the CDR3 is TGTGCCAGTAGTATTGGGACAGGGGGCAATCAGCCCCAGCATTTT. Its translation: CASSIGTGGNQPQHF.

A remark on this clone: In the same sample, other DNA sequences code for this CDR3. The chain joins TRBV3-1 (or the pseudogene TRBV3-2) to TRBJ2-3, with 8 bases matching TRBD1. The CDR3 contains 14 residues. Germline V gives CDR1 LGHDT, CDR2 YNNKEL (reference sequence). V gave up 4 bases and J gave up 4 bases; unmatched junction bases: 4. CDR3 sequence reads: CASSRGQGSDTQYF. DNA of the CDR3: TGTGCCAGCAGCCGCGGACAGGGTTCAGATACGCAGTATTTT.

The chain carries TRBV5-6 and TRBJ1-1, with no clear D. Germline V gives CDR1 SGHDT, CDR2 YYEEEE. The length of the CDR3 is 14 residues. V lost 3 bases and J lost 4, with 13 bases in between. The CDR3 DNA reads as TGTGCCAGCAGCTGGAGCTACGTGGGCACTGAAGCTTTCTTT. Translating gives CASSWSYVGTEAFF.

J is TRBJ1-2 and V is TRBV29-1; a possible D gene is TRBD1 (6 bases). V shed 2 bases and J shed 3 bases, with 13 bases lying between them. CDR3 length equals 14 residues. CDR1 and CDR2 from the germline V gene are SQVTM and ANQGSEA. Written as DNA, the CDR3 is TGCAGCGTTGAACTGGGGGCGGGGGACTATGGCTACACCTTC. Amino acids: CSVELGAGDYGYTF.

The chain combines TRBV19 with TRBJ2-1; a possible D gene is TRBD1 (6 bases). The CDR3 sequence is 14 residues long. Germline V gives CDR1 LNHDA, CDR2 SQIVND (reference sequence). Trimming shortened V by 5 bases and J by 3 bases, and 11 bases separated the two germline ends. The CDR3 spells CASSLSTGYNEQFF. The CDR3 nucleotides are TGTGCCAGTAGTTTATCGACAGGCTACAATGAGCAGTTCTTC.

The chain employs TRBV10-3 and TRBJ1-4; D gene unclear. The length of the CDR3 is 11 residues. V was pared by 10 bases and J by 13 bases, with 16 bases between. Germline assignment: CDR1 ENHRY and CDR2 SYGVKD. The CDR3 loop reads CATNGGHRLFF. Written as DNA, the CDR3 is TGTGCCACCAACGGTGGGCACAGACTGTTTTTT.

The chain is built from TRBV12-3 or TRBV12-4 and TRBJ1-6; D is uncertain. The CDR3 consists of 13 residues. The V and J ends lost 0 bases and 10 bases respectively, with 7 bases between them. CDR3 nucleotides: TGTGCCAGCAGTTTAGCGGGGAGATCACCCCTCCACTTT. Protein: CASSLAGRSPLHF.